The 7 T cell receptor beta chains presented below share a single source sample, sequenced in a study of T cells in tumors after PD-1 blockade. The assay was immunoSEQ multiplex PCR, and TCRdb's table has in-frame clones only and misses some. The sample lists some 18,000 clones; approximately 84% were seen once. Sequencing was performed on PBMCs, taken after anti-PD-1 therapy. The receptor set was obtained from a human donor with advanced basal cell or squamous cell carcinoma (not recorded which).

This chain links TRBV21-1 with TRBJ2-7; the D call of TRBD2 is as the table states it, not checked on the DNA. TRBV21-1 is given as a pseudogene. The CDR3 covers 18 residues. The CDR3 DNA sequence: TGTGCCAGCATCTGGTCCTTGACTGCGGGACTGATGACCTACGAGCAGTACTTC. This sequence encodes CASIWSLTAGLMTYEQYF.

The chain links TRBV10-3 to TRBJ2-6; D not resolved. Germline values: CDR1 ENHRY, CDR2 SYGVKD. This CDR3 has 13 amino acids. V was shortened by 8 bases and J by 2 bases, with 7 bases between the two germline ends. The CDR3 loop reads CAIGNTGANVLTF. The CDR3 DNA follows: TGTGCCATCGGGAACACTGGGGCCAACGTCCTGACTTTC.

The V gene is TRBV28, the J gene TRBJ2-5, with 9 bases identical to TRBD1. Unmatched junction bases numbered 5, after V lost 2 bases and J lost 4 bases. CDR3 length: 15 residues. The germline CDR1 and CDR2 sequences are MDHEN and SYDVKM. The CDR3 nucleotides read TGTGCCAGCAGTTTAGGGGGGACAGGGATAGAGACCCAGTACTTC. This translates into CASSLGGTGIETQYF.

This clone turned up a few times. V is TRBV7-9 and J is TRBJ1-4, with D uncertain. The V and J ends lost 6 bases and 6 bases respectively, with 20 bases between them. The CDR3 consists of 16 residues. Germline CDR1 is SEHNR and CDR2 is FQNEAQ (reference sequence). CDR3 region: CASSPRWANGDEKLFF. The CDR3 DNA reads as TGTGCCAGCAGTCCCAGGTGGGCCAATGGGGATGAAAAACTGTTTTTT.

The J gene is TRBJ1-2, the V gene TRBV4-1; D is perhaps TRBD1 (5 bases). Trimming removed 0 bases from V and 8 bases from J, with 25 bases in between. From germline, CDR1 is MGHRA and CDR2 YSYEKL. The CDR3 is 18 amino acids. For the CDR3, the DNA is TGCGCCAGCAGCCAAGATTCGGGGGTGGGTTATGGGAGAGGGGGCTACACCTTC. Protein product: CASSQDSGVGYGRGGYTF.

The chain is built from TRBV19 and TRBJ1-2, with D hard to call. Trimming took off 10 bases at V and 3 bases at J, with 12 bases between the two ends. CDR1 is LNHDA and CDR2 is SQIVND in the germline V gene (reference sequence). The CDR3 has 12 residues. CDR3 region: CAIFRRDYGYTF. CDR3 DNA sequence: TGTGCCATCTTCCGGCGGGACTATGGCTACACCTTC.

This chain uses TRBV3-1 (or the pseudogene TRBV3-2) with TRBJ1-6; a weak D match, TRBD1 (5 bases). V was trimmed by 5 bases and J by 10 bases, leaving 12 bases between them. The CDR3 spans 13 residues. Germline CDR1 and CDR2: LGHDT and YNNKEL (reference sequence). The CDR3 DNA follows: TGTGCCAGCAGCTTACCCCAGGGATCACCCCTCCACTTT. The encoded protein is CASSLPQGSPLHF.